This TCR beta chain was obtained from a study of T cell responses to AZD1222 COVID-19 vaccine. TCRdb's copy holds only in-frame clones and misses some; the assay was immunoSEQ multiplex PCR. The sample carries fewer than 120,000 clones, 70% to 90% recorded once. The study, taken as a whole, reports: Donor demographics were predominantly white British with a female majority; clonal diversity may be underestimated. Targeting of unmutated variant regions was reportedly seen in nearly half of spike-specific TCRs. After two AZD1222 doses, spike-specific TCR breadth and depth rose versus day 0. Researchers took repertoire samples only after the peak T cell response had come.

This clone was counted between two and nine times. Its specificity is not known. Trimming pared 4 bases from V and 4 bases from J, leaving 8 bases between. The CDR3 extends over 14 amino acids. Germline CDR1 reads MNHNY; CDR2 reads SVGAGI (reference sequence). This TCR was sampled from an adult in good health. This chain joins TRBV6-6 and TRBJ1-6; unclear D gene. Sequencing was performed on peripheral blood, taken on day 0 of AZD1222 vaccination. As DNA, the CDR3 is TGTGCCAGCAGTTCCGGGAATTATAATTCACCCCTCCACTTT. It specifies CASSSGNYNSPLHF.